The next 21 T cell receptor beta chains were all read from a single sample in a study of control samples from healthy donors and cancer patients (TCRdb year 2020). Library creation used the immunoSEQ multiplex PCR assay. In TCRdb, the immuneACCESS table is reduced to in-frame sequences with V and J assigned. These tables do not hold every clone; where another copy was compared, an unresolved V gene accounts for under half, and the others remain unexplained. The sample yields around 85,000 clones; 94% were counted once. Around 5% of the sample is taken by the ten largest. Sequences were obtained from blood. The source of these receptors is a young woman in good health.

The V and J genes are TRBV4-1 and TRBJ1-1; the D is unclear. This CDR3 spans 14 amino acids. V lost 0 bases to trimming and J lost 8 bases, with 13 bases between them. Germline V gene lookup returns CDR1 MGHRA and CDR2 YSYEKL. Here the CDR3 reads CASSQDGIVEEAFF. The CDR3 nucleotides read TGCGCCAGCAGCCAAGATGGCATCGTCGAGGAAGCTTTCTTT.

This clone has more than one count but fewer than ten. This chain connects TRBV28 to TRBJ1-2, with 7 bases matching TRBD1. The CDR3 extends over 13 amino acids. V lost 6 bases to trimming and J lost 4 bases; unmatched junction nucleotides: 5. CDR1 is MDHEN and CDR2 is SYDVKM in the germline V gene. CDR3 amino acids: CASRSGGTYGYTF. The CDR3 DNA is TGTGCCAGCAGGTCAGGGGGTACCTATGGCTACACCTTC.

The V and J genes are TRBV4-3 and TRBJ2-7; D assignment may be TRBD1 or TRBD2 (6 bases each). The V gene's germline CDR1 is LGHNA and CDR2 YSLEER. Trimming left V 4 bases short and J 3 bases short, with 16 bases between. The CDR3 runs 15 residues. CDR3 protein: CASSRRGDGYYEQYF. For the CDR3, the DNA is TGCGCCAGCAGCCGAAGGGGGGACGGGTACTACGAGCAGTACTTC.

V usage is TRBV28 and J usage is TRBJ1-1; D may be TRBD1 (5 bases). Germline lookup yields CDR1 MDHEN and CDR2 SYDVKM. Trimming left V 6 bases short and J 1 base short, with 15 bases between. This CDR3 is built from 15 residues. CDR3 bases: TGTGCCAGCAGCTCCCCCATGGGGGGGAACACTGAAGCTTTCTTT. It codes for CASSSPMGGNTEAFF.

This chain links TRBV5-1 with TRBJ1-4, with D possibly matching TRBD1 (6 bases). CDR1 and CDR2 (germline): SGHRS, YFSETQ. There are 15 residues in the CDR3. With 0 bases removed from V and 3 bases from J, the gap between germline ends came to 9 bases. The CDR3 nucleotides are TGCGCCAGCAGCTTGGGGGACACCGCTAATGAAAAACTGTTTTTT. It specifies CASSLGDTANEKLFF. Filled out from reference TRBV5-1 and TRBJ1-4, the complete variable domain reads KAGVTQTPRYLIKTRGQQVTLSCSPISGHRSVSWYQQTPGQGLQFLFEYFSETQRNKGNFPGRFSGRQFSNSRSEMNVSTLELGDSALYLCASSLGDTANEKLFFGSGTQLSVL.

This clone was detected once. This rearrangement joins TRBV15 to TRBJ2-5, with a possible D match to TRBD2 (6 bases). This CDR3 comprises 17 residues. From germline, CDR1 is LNHNV and CDR2 YYDKDF (reference sequence). Trimming took 0 bases from V and 1 from J, leaving 15 bases between them. CDR3 in DNA: TGTGCCACCAGCAGAGATCGGTCGGCGGGACCCCAAGAGACCCAGTACTTC. As protein: CATSRDRSAGPQETQYF.

The table lists this clone with a count of one. Other DNA sequences of this sample code for an identical CDR3. V and J are TRBV7-9 and TRBJ2-7, with a possible D match to TRBD2 (5 bases). The CDR3 sequence is 14 residues long. The V end was cut by 1 base, the J end by 3 bases, with 10 bases between. The germline V gene encodes CDR1 SEHNR and CDR2 FQNEAQ (reference sequence). CDR3 amino acids: CASSLGGSLYEQYF. DNA for the CDR3: TGTGCCAGCAGCTTAGGAGGGTCACTCTACGAGCAGTACTTC.

V usage is TRBV6-2 or TRBV6-3 and J usage is TRBJ2-3, with TRBD2 identical over 10 bases. The length of the CDR3 is 21 residues. The V gene's germline CDR1 is MNHEY and CDR2 SVGEGT. The J segment lost 1 base and the V segment lost 2 bases, leaving 18 bases of the junction unmatched. In DNA form, the CDR3 reads TGTGCCAGCAGTTACCCGACCGGGAGCGGGAGGGCCCTTTGGGGCACAGATACGCAGTATTTT. Amino acid sequence: CASSYPTGSGRALWGTDTQYF.

This chain joins TRBV12-3 or TRBV12-4 and TRBJ1-2, with a weak D call TRBD1 (6 bases). The ends were cut back, 5 bases at V and 7 bases at J, with 14 bases in the middle. This CDR3 has 13 amino acids. This CDR3 reads CASSLTGTGGYTF. The DNA for the CDR3 is TGTGCCAGCAGTCTAACAGGGACGGGTGGCTACACCTTC.

The CDR3 nucleotides read TGTGCCAGCTCACCAGGGGCCCGCACAGATACGCAGTATTTT. Translation gives CASSPGARTDTQYF. The rearrangement links TRBV18 to TRBJ2-3; maybe TRBD1 (5 bases). In germline, CDR1 is KGHSH, CDR2 LQKENI. This CDR3 has 14 residues. V was pared by 2 bases and J by 1 base, with 7 bases between.

This sequence joins TRBV5-1 and TRBJ1-2; TRBD1 is a possible D gene (5 bases). The CDR3 length is 17 residues. Deletions cut 7 bases from V and 2 bases from J, with 24 bases between. Looked up from germline, CDR1 is SGHRS and CDR2 is YFSETQ. CDR3 DNA sequence: TGCGCCAGCCGCGAGGGCTACAGGCCGTCTTCCAACTATGGCTACACCTTC. Translated, it gives CASREGYRPSSNYGYTF.

The V and J genes are TRBV18 and TRBJ1-5; 8 nucleotides line up with TRBD1. The J segment lost 10 bases and the V segment lost 0 bases, leaving 5 bases of the junction unmatched. Germline CDR1 KGHSH, CDR2 LQKENI. This CDR3 comprises 14 residues. CDR3 DNA sequence: TGTGCCAGCTCACCACCGGGACAGGCGGAACCCCAGCATTTT. It encodes CASSPPGQAEPQHF.

The chain links TRBV2 to TRBJ2-4, with D perhaps assigned TRBD1 or TRBD2 (5 bases each). The CDR3 has 16 amino acids. The germline CDR1 and CDR2 sequences are SNHLY and FYNNEI. Trimming cost V 2 bases and J 0 bases, with 11 bases left between them. The CDR3 reads CASSETGTLAKNIQYF. The CDR3 DNA is TGTGCCAGCAGTGAAACGGGGACCCTAGCCAAAAACATTCAGTACTTC. The whole variable domain, filled in from reference TRBV2 and TRBJ2-4, reads EPEVTQTPSHQVTQMGQEVILRCVPISNHLYFYWYRQILGQKVEFLVSFYNNEISEKSEIFDDQFSVERPDGSNFTLKIRSTKLEDSAMYFCASSETGTLAKNIQYFGAGTRLSVL.

The V gene is TRBV7-9, the J gene TRBJ2-7; D is unresolved. Germline CDR1 is SEHNR and CDR2 is FQNEAQ (reference sequence). The CDR3 contains 13 residues. V dropped 5 bases and J dropped 5 bases, with 13 bases sitting between them. CDR3 residues: CASSPPPSNEQYF. The DNA for the CDR3 is TGTGCCAGCAGCCCCCCCCCGTCTAACGAGCAGTACTTC.

The DNA for the CDR3 is TGTGCCAGCAGATGGTCCGTTTACAATGAGCAGTTCTTC. Amino acids: CASRWSVYNEQFF. This chain uses TRBV6-5 with TRBJ2-1, with D unclear. V shed 6 bases and J shed 4 bases, with 10 bases lying between them. Germline-derived CDR1 and CDR2 are MNHEY and SVGAGI. This CDR3 comprises 13 residues.

This chain connects TRBV2 to TRBJ2-5; 11 positions match TRBD2. CDR1 SNHLY and CDR2 FYNNEI come from the germline V gene. V gave up 8 bases and J gave up 4 bases; unmatched junction bases: 15. The CDR3 loop spans 17 amino acids. For the CDR3, the DNA is TGTGCCAGCGAAGCTTCCCTAGCGGGAGGCCGCCTAGAGACCCAGTACTTC. Its protein is CASEASLAGGRLETQYF.

The rearrangement links TRBV7-2 to TRBJ2-2, with 9 nucleotides matching TRBD1. Germline V CDR1 and CDR2: SGHTA, FQGNSA. There are 15 residues in the CDR3. V shed 6 bases, J shed 6 bases, and the junction held 8 bases outside the gene matches. The CDR3 region is CASSLGQGGAGELFF. CDR3 DNA sequence: TGTGCCAGCAGTTTGGGACAGGGCGGGGCCGGGGAGCTGTTTTTT.

V is TRBV15 and J is TRBJ2-7, with 7 nucleotides matching TRBD2. CDR3 length: 16 amino acids. CDR1 LNHNV and CDR2 YYDKDF come from the germline V gene (reference sequence). V lost 3 bases to trimming and J lost 2 bases; unmatched junction nucleotides: 10. CDR3 nucleotide sequence: TGTGCCACCAGCAGGGTACGGGGAGCGGGGCCCTACGAGCAGTACTTC. Protein sequence: CATSRVRGAGPYEQYF.

The gene calls are TRBV5-4 and TRBJ2-1; 8 bases match TRBD1. Germline lookup yields CDR1 SGHNT and CDR2 YYREEE (reference sequence). The V segment lost 9 bases and the J segment 0 bases; nucleotides outside the gene matches: 8. The CDR3 loop spans 15 amino acids. CDR3 sequence: CATQGARNSYNEQFF. CDR3 in DNA: TGTGCCACCCAGGGGGCCCGTAACTCCTACAATGAGCAGTTCTTC.

V gene TRBV28 combines with J gene TRBJ1-1; D call uncertain. Trimming left V 7 bases short and J 3 bases short, with 12 bases between. The CDR3 loop spans 13 amino acids. Germline V gene sequence: CDR1 MDHEN, CDR2 SYDVKM. The CDR3 region is CASIAFGDTEAFF. DNA of the CDR3: TGTGCCAGCATTGCCTTCGGGGACACTGAAGCTTTCTTT.

The chain has TRBV6-5 and TRBJ1-2; 11 bases fit TRBD1. V gave up 6 bases and J gave up 5 bases; unmatched junction bases: 8. CDR1 is MNHEY and CDR2 is SVGAGI in the germline V gene. This CDR3 comprises 15 residues. This chain's CDR3 is CASRAAGDRGYGYTF. CDR3 in DNA: TGTGCCAGCAGAGCCGCCGGGGACAGGGGGTATGGCTACACCTTC.